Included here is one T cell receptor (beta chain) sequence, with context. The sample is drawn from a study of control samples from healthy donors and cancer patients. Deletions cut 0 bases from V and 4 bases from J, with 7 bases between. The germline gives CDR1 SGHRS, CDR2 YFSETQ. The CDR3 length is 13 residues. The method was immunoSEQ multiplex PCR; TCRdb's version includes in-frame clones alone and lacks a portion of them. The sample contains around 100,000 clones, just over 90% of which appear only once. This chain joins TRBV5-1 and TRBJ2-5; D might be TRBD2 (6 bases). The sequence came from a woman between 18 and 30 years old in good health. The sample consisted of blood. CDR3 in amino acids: CASSLEGLETQYF. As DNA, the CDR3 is TGCGCCAGCAGCTTGGAGGGACTAGAGACCCAGTACTTC.